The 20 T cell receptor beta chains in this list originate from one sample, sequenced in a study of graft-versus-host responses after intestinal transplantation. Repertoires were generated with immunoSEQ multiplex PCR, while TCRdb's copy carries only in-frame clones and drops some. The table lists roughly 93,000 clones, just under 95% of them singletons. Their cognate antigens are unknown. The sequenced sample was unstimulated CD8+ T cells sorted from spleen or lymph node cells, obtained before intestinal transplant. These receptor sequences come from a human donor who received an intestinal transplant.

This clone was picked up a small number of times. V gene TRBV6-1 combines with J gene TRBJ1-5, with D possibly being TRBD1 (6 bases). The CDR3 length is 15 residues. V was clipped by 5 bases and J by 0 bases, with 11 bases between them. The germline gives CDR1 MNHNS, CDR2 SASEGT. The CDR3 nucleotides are TGTGCCAGCAGTACCAACAGGGATAGCAATCAGCCCCAGCATTTT. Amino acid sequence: CASSTNRDSNQPQHF.

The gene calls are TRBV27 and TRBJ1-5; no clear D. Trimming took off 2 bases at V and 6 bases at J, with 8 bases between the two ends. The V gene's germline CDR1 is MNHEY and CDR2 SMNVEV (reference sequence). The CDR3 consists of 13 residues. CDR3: CASSLSQSQPQHF. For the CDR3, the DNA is TGTGCCAGCAGTTTAAGCCAAAGTCAGCCCCAGCATTTT.

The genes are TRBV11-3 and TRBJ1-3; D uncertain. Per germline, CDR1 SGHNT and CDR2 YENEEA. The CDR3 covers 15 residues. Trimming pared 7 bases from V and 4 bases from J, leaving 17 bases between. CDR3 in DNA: TGTGCCAGCACCACTAGGGCCGCAATCGGAAACACCATATATTTT. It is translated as CASTTRAAIGNTIYF.

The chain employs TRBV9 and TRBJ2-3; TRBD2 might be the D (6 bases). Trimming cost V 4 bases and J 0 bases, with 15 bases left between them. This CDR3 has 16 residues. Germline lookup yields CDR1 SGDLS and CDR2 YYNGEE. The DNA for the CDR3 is TGTGCCAGCAGCCGAACTACTAGCACAAGCACAGATACGCAGTATTTT. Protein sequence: CASSRTTSTSTDTQYF.

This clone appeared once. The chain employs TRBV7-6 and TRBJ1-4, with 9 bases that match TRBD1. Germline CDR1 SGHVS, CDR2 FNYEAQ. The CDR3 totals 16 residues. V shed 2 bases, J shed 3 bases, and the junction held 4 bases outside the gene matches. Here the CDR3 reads CASSLKYRGPNEKLFF. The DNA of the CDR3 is TGTGCCAGCAGCTTAAAGTACAGGGGGCCTAATGAAAAACTGTTTTTT. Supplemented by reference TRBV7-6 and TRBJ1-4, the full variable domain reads GAGVSQSPRYKVTKRGQDVALRCDPISGHVSLYWYRQALGQGPEFLTYFNYEAQQDKSGLPNDRFSAERPEGSISTLTIQRTEQRDSAMYRCASSLKYRGPNEKLFFGSGTQLSVL.

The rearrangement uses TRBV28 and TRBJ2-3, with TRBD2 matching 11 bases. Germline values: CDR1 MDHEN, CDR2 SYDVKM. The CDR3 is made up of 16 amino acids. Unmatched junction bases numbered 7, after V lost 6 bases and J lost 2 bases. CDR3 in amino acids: CASSLAGGVYTDTQYF. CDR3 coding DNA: TGTGCCAGCAGCCTAGCGGGAGGCGTCTACACAGATACGCAGTATTTT.

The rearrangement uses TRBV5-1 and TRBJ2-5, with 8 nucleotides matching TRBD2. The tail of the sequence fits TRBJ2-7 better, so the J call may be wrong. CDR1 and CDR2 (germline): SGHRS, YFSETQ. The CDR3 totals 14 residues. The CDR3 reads CASSHGLANYEQYF. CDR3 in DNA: TGCGCCAGCAGCCATGGACTAGCTAACTACGAGCAGTACTTC.

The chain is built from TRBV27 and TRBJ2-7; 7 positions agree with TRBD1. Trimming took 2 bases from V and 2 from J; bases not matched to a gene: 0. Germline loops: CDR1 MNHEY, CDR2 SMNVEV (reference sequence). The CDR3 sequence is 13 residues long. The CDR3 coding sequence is TGTGCCAGCAGTTTAGACAGGGCCTACGAGCAGTACTTC. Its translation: CASSLDRAYEQYF.

CDR3 nucleotides: TGTGCCAGCAGCCAAGGAACAGTCAATGAGCAGTTCTTC. Protein product: CASSQGTVNEQFF. The chain uses TRBV4-2 and TRBJ2-1, with unresolved D. This CDR3 comprises 13 residues. Germline CDR1 reads LGHNA; CDR2 reads YNFKEQ. V lost 1 base and J lost 6, with 7 bases in between.

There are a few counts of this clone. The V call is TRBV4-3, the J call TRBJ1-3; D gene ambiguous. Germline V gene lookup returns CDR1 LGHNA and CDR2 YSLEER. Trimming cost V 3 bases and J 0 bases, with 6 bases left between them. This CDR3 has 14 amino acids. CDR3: CASSHTDSGNTIYF. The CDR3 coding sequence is TGCGCCAGCAGCCATACAGACTCTGGAAACACCATATATTTT.

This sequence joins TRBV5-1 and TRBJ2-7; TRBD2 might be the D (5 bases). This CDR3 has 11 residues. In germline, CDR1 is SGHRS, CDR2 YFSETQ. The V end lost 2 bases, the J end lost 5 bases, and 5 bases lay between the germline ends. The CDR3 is CASSFGNEQYF. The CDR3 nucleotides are TGCGCCAGCAGCTTCGGGAACGAGCAGTACTTC.

The CDR3 loop is CASTGGTGSRGNTIYF. For the CDR3, the DNA is TGTGCCAGCACCGGAGGGACAGGCTCAAGAGGAAACACCATATATTTT. The chain employs TRBV5-8 and TRBJ1-3; 8 bases are a match to TRBD1. The length of the CDR3 is 16 residues. V shed 6 bases, J shed 4 bases, and the junction held 12 bases outside the gene matches. Germline CDR1 SGHTS, CDR2 YDEGEE.

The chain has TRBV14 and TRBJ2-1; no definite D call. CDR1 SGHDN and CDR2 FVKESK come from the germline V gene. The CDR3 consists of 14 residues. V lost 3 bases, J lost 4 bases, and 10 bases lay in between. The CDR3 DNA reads TGTGCCAGCAGCCATTCCGGGTCGTACAATGAGCAGTTCTTC. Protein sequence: CASSHSGSYNEQFF.

The CDR3 DNA follows: TGTGCCACCAGCAGAACTACTAGCGGGAGTATTAATACGCAGTATTTT. This translates into CATSRTTSGSINTQYF. This sequence joins TRBV15 and TRBJ2-3; TRBD2 aligns across 11 bases. Germline V gives CDR1 LNHNV, CDR2 YYDKDF (reference sequence). The CDR3 contains 16 residues. V lost 2 bases to trimming and J lost 7 bases; unmatched junction nucleotides: 8. Full variable domain (outside the CDR3, taken from reference TRBV15 and TRBJ2-3): DAMVIQNPRYQVTQFGKPVTLSCSQTLNHNVMYWYQQKSSQAPKLLFHYYDKDFNNEADTPDNFQSRRPNTSFCFLDIRSPGLGDTAMYLCATSRTTSGSINTQYFGPGTRLTVL.

CDR3 loop: CASSRDRNTGELFF. The DNA for the CDR3 is TGTGCCAGTAGTAGAGACAGGAACACCGGGGAGCTGTTTTTT. The chain is built from TRBV19 and TRBJ2-2; perhaps TRBD1 as D (5 bases). The CDR3 totals 14 residues. The V end lost 4 bases, the J end lost 1 base, and 7 bases lay between the germline ends. The V gene's germline CDR1 is LNHDA and CDR2 SQIVND (reference sequence). The entire variable domain, with the rest obtained from reference TRBV19 and TRBJ2-2, is as follows: DGGITQSPKYLFRKEGQNVTLSCEQNLNHDAMYWYRQDPGQGLRLIYYSQIVNDFQKGDIAEGYSVSREKKESFPLTVTSAQKNPTAFYLCASSRDRNTGELFFGEGSRLTVL.

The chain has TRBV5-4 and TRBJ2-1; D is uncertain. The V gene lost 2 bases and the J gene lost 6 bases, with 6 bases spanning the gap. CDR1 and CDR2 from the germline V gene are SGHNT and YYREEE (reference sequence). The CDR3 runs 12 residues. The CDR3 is CASSFSSNEQFF. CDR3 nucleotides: TGTGCCAGCAGCTTTTCTAGCAATGAGCAGTTCTTC.

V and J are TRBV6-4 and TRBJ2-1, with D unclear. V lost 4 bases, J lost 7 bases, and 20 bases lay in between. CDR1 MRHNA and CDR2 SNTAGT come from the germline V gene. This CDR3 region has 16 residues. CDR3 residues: CASSAMAYPSRNEQFF. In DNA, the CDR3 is TGTGCCAGCAGTGCAATGGCATACCCTTCCAGGAATGAGCAGTTCTTC.

In DNA form, the CDR3 reads TGTGCCAGCAGCTTACCCCGCGGGGTTTTCTACAATGAGCAGTTCTTC. Translated: CASSLPRGVFYNEQFF. The chain links TRBV13 to TRBJ2-1; D possibly corresponds to TRBD2 (6 bases). CDR3 length: 16 residues. V lost 2 bases to trimming and J lost 3 bases, with 14 bases between them. Per germline, CDR1 PRHDT and CDR2 FYEKMQ (reference sequence). Drawing the rest from reference TRBV13 and TRBJ2-1, the complete variable domain is AAGVIQSPRHLIKEKRETATLKCYPIPRHDTVYWYQQGPGQDPQFLISFYEKMQSDKGSIPDRFSAQQFSDYHSELNMSSLELGDSALYFCASSLPRGVFYNEQFFGPGTRLTVL.

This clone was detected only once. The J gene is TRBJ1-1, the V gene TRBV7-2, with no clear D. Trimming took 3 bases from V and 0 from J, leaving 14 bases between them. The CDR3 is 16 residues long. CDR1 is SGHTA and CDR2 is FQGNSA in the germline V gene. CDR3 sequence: CASSFAPDLLNTEAFF. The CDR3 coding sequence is TGTGCCAGCAGCTTTGCCCCCGACTTACTGAACACTGAAGCTTTCTTT.

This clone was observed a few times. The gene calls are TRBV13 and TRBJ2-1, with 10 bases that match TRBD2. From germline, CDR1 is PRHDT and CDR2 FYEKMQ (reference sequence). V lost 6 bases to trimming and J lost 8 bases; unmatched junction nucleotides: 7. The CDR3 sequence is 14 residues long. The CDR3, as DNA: TGTGCCAGCAGTTCCCCGCTAGCGGGGGATGAGCAGTTCTTC. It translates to CASSSPLAGDEQFF.